The clone carrying this T cell receptor beta chain was counted at least ten times. Individual cDNA molecules carried attached unique molecular identifiers. MiXCR, run by TCRdb on the 5' RACE reads, gives a single entry per CDR3 protein. The sample carries almost 85,000 distinct CDR3 sequences, 12% recorded once. The entry originates in a study of early T cells in non-severe SARS-CoV-2 infection. This CDR3 has 17 amino acids. Germline V lookup: CDR1 SEHNR, CDR2 FQNEAQ (reference sequence). V lost 4 bases to trimming and J lost 0 bases, with 17 bases between them. This receptor was obtained from an adult who was a healthcare worker with PCR-confirmed SARS-CoV-2 infection or an uninfected control (not recorded which). The source material was whole blood. This chain joins TRBV7-9 and TRBJ2-3; possible D gene TRBD1, 5 bases. The CDR3 loop is CASSSRKQAPSTDTQYF. CDR3 sequence (DNA): TGTGCCAGCAGCTCGAGGAAACAGGCCCCTAGCACAGATACGCAGTATTTT.